This TCR beta chain was documented in a study of Ad26.COV2.S vaccination and SARS-CoV-2 variants. In the study overall: Each vaccinee took Ad26.COV2.S intramuscularly, once or twice 56 days apart. Study observations and caveats: Responses of spike-specific T cells (both CD8+ and CD4+) reportedly showed substantial breadth after vaccination. Vaccinees displayed broader spike-specific TCR repertoires than placebo recipients.

Sequenced by immunoSEQ multiplex PCR; TCRdb stores in-frame clones only, minus some. The sample lists 350,000 to 400,000 clones; roughly 90% were seen once. Concerning this clone: Its antigen is undetermined.

Treatment noted: about 20 received Ad26.COV2.S at low or high dose, single or two shots; 5 received placebo; per-sample allocation not given. Day 63 following the first vaccine or placebo injection was when the samples were taken. This TCR came from a person aged 18-65 years who received the Ad26.COV2.S COVID-19 vaccine or a placebo. This sample comprised peripheral blood, obtained in a trial of Ad26.COV2.S vaccine versus placebo.

CDR3 region: CASSPENSRQRGTEAFF. As DNA, the CDR3 is TGTGCCAGCTCACCAGAAAACTCAAGACAGAGGGGCACTGAAGCTTTCTTT. V and J are TRBV18 and TRBJ1-1; possible D gene TRBD1, 5 bases. Germline V CDR1 and CDR2: KGHSH, LQKENI. V was trimmed by 2 bases and J by 4 bases, leaving 20 bases between them. The CDR3 is 17 residues long.